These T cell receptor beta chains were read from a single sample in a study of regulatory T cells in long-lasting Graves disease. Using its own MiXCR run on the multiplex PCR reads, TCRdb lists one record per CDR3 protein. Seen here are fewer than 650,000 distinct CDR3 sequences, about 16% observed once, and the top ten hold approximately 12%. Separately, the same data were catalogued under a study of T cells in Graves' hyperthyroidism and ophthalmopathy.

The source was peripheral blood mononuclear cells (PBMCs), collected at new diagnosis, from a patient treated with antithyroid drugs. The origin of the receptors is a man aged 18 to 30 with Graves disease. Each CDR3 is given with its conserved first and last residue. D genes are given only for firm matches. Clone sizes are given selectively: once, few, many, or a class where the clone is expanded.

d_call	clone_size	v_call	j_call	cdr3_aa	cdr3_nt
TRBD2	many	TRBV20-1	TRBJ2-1	CSASGLVNEQFF	TGCAGTGCCTCCGGACTAGTCAACGAGCAGTTCTTC
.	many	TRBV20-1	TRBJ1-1	CSARGGQNTEAFF	TGCAGTGCTAGAGGTGGTCAGAACACTGAAGCTTTCTTT
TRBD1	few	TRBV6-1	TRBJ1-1	CASTRDRVENTEAFF	TGTGCCAGCACTAGGGACAGGGTGGAGAACACTGAAGCTTTCTTT
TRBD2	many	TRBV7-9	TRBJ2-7	CASSLGTSGPQINEQYF	TGTGCCAGCAGCTTGGGGACTAGCGGGCCTCAAATTAACGAGCAGTACTTC
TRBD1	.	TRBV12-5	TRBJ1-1	CASGLGQGNTEAFF	TGTGCTAGTGGTTTGGGACAGGGGAACACTGAAGCTTTCTTT
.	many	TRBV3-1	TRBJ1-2	CASSQSSPGPIYGYTF	TGTGCCAGCAGCCAATCCTCTCCGGGACCGATCTATGGCTACACCTTC
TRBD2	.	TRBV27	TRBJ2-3	CASTQSGLAGVGGTDTQYF	TGTGCCAGCACACAATCGGGACTAGCGGGAGTTGGTGGCACAGATACGCAGTATTTT
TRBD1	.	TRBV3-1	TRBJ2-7	CASSQDGQGVHSEQYF	TGTGCCAGCAGCCAAGATGGACAGGGTGTCCACTCCGAGCAGTACTTC
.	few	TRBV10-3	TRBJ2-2	CAISESGGLMITGELFF	TGTGCCATCAGTGAGTCGGGGGGGCTTATGATCACCGGGGAGCTGTTTTTT
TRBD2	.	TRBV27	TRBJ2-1	CASSLSSGRAQAYNEQFF	TGTGCCAGCAGTTTATCTAGCGGGAGGGCTCAAGCCTACAATGAGCAGTTCTTC
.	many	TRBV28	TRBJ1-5	CASISDAGPQHF	TGTGCCAGCATCTCGGACGCGGGGCCCCAGCATTTT
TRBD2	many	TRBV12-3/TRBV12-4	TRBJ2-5	CASSSPGGGETQYF	TGTGCCAGCAGCTCCCCGGGGGGGGGGGAGACCCAGTACTTC
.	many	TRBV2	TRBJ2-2	CASRGQGENTGELFF	TGTGCCAGCCGGGGCCAAGGGGAGAACACCGGGGAGCTGTTTTTT
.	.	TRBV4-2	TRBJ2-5	CASSQDNSGTQETQYF	TGTGCCAGCAGCCAAGATAATAGCGGAACTCAAGAGACCCAGTACTTC
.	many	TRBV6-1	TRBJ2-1	CASSEQRESPGNEQFF	TGTGCCAGCAGTGAGCAACGGGAGTCACCAGGTAATGAGCAGTTCTTC
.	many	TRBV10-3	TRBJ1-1	CAISTLTGKPEAFF	TGTGCCATCAGCACGTTGACAGGTAAACCTGAAGCTTTCTTT
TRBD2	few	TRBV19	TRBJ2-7	CASTTSGGHEQYF	TGTGCCAGTACCACGTCGGGGGGGCACGAGCAGTACTTC
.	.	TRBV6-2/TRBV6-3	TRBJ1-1	CASSYSLDDTEAFF	TGTGCCAGCAGTTACTCTCTCGATGACACTGAAGCTTTCTTT
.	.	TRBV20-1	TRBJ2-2	CSARDTGKAPGTGELFF	TGCAGTGCTAGAGACACAGGGAAGGCTCCGGGCACCGGGGAGCTGTTTTTT
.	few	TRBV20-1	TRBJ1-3	CSAPGSGQGSGNTIYF	TGCAGTGCTCCGGGCTCCGGGCAGGGTAGTGGAAACACCATATATTTT
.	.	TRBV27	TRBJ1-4	CASSPLTAGREKLFF	TGTGCCAGCAGTCCGTTGACAGCGGGACGTGAAAAACTGTTTTTT
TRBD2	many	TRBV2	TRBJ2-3	CASSDIGGDTDTQYF	TGTGCCAGCAGTGATATCGGGGGGGACACAGATACGCAGTATTTT
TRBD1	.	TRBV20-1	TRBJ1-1	CSARGLLNTEAFF	TGCAGTGCCAGGGGGCTGTTGAACACTGAAGCTTTCTTT
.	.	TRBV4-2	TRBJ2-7	CASSQAGTFYEQYF	TGTGCCAGCAGCCAAGCCGGGACTTTCTACGAGCAGTACTTC
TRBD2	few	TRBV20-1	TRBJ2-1	CSARGTSGRASYNEQFF	TGCAGTGCTAGGGGGACTAGCGGGAGGGCCTCCTACAATGAGCAGTTCTTC
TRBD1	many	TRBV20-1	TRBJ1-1	CSAGQGPNTEAFF	TGCAGTGCAGGACAGGGACCAAACACTGAAGCTTTCTTT
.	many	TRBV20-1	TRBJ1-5	CSATGLSSNQPQHF	TGCAGTGCCACGGGACTCTCTAGCAATCAGCCCCAGCATTTT
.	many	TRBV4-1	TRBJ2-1	CASSQEGVVGEQFF	TGCGCCAGCAGCCAAGAGGGGGTAGTCGGTGAGCAGTTCTTC
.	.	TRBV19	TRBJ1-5	CASSFSNPGLKSNQPQHF	TGTGCCAGTAGTTTTTCCAATCCGGGACTGAAAAGCAATCAGCCCCAGCATTTT
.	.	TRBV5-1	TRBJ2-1	CASSLGTGEGAYNEQFF	TGCGCCAGCAGCTTGGGTACGGGGGAAGGGGCCTACAATGAGCAGTTCTTC
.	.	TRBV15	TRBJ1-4	CATTGSDEKLFF	TGTGCCACCACAGGGTCTGATGAAAAACTGTTTTTT
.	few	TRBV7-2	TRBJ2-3	CASSLGTQGVDTQYF	TGTGCCAGCAGCTTAGGGACTCAGGGCGTGGATACGCAGTATTTT
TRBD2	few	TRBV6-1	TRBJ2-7	CASSELGEGLYEQYF	TGTGCCAGCAGTGAATTGGGGGAGGGCCTCTACGAGCAGTACTTC